A single TCR beta chain is shown here with its context. Libraries were prepared by immunoSEQ multiplex PCR; TCRdb keeps only in-frame clonotypes and omits some of them. Among roughly 260,000 clones listed, 82% were seen once. The data belong to a study of blood T cell repertoires in COVID-19. Background on the study: T cells, B-cell-depleted T cells, or PBMCs supplied cDNA or gDNA.

Sequenced: peripheral blood. This receptor was identified in a woman in her seventies with acute or convalescent COVID-19.

Here the CDR3 DNA reads TGTGCCAGCAGTTTGCAGGCGAACTACGAGCAGTACTTC. Encoded protein: CASSLQANYEQYF. The chain recombines TRBV12-3 or TRBV12-4 with TRBJ2-7, with unresolved D. Between the trimmed V and J ends, which lost 3 bases and 3 bases, there was a span of 9 bases. The CDR3 loop spans 13 amino acids.